This T cell receptor beta chain was captured by sequencing in a study of T cells after yellow fever vaccination. On the study more broadly: SMART-Seq v4 Ultra Low Input prepared the low-cell-number fractions.

Notes on the study in general: Post-booster repertoires again held most primary-vaccination clones (roughly 95% CD4, approximately 90% CD8). Abundant clonotypes from the bulk population could get into FACS-sorted repertoires as contaminants.

This clonotype was observed a handful of times. What it recognizes is unknown. Synthesis of TCR cDNA relied on 5'RACE template switching, which attached a universal primer site and UMIs. Each CDR3 protein gets one entry after TCRdb re-called the 5' RACE reads with MiXCR. The table records around 400,000 distinct CDR3 sequences, approximately 10% of them present only once. This specimen was PBMCs, taken on the day of the first yellow fever vaccination. The source is a young man who received the YFV17D yellow fever vaccine.

This CDR3 reads CASSLQDYGSPLHF. For the CDR3, the DNA is TGTGCCAGCAGCTTGCAGGACTATGGTTCACCCCTCCACTTT. The V call is TRBV7-8, the J call TRBJ1-6, with D unclear. The CDR3 loop spans 14 amino acids. Between the trimmed V and J ends, which lost 3 bases and 9 bases, there was a span of 12 bases. Germline CDR1 SGHVS, CDR2 FQNEAQ.